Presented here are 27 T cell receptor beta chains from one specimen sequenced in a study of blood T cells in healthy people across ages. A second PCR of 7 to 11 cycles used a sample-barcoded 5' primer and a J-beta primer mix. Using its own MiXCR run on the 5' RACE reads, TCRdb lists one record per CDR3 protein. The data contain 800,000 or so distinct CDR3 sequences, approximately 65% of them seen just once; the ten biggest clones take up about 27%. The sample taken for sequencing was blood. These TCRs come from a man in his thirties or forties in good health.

Here the CDR3 DNA reads TGCAGCGTTGGCTTCGGGCGTGGAGACTACGAGCAGTACTTC. Protein: CSVGFGRGDYEQYF. This chain connects TRBV29-1 to TRBJ2-7; D call uncertain. V shed 4 bases and J shed 3 bases, with 16 bases lying between them. In germline, CDR1 is SQVTM, CDR2 ANQGSEA. CDR3 length: 14 amino acids.

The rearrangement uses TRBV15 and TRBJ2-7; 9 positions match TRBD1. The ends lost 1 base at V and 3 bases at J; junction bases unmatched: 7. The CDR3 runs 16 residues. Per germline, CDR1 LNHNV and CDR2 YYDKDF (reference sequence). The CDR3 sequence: CATSRGVGQGNYEQYF. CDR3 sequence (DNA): TGTGCCACCAGCAGAGGTGTGGGACAGGGAAACTACGAGCAGTACTTC.

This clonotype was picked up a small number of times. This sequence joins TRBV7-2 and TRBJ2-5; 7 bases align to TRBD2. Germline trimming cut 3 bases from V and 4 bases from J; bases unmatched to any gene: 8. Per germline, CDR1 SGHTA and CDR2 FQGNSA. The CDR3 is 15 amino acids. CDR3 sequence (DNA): TGTGCCAGCAGCTTGGGGGGGGTTCGGGCAGAGACCCAGTACTTC. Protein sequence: CASSLGGVRAETQYF.

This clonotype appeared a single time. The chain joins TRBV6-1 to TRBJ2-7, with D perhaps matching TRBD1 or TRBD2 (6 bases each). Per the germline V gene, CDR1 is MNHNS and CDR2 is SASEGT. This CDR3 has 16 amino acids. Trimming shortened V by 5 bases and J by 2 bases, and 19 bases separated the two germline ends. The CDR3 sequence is CASSPLQEGDPYEQYF. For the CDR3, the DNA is TGTGCCAGCAGTCCACTGCAGGAGGGGGATCCCTACGAGCAGTACTTC.

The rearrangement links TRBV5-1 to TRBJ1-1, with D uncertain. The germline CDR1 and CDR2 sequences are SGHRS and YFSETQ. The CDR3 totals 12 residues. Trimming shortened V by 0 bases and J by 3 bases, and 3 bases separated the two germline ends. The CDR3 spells CASSLEDTEAFF. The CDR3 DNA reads TGCGCCAGCAGCTTGGAGGACACTGAAGCTTTCTTT.

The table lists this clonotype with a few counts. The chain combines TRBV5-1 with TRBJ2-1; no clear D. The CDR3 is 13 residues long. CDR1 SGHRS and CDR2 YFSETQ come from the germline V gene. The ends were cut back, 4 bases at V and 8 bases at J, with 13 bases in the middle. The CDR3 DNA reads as TGCGCCAGCAGCCCGGGTCTGTGGGATGAGCAGTTCTTC. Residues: CASSPGLWDEQFF.

The CDR3, as DNA: TGTGCCAGCGGTACAGGGACTGAAGCTTTCTTT. It specifies CASGTGTEAFF. V gene TRBV2 combines with J gene TRBJ1-1; TRBD1 is a possible D gene (6 bases). The germline CDR1 and CDR2 sequences are SNHLY and FYNNEI. CDR3 size: 11 residues. Between the trimmed V and J ends, which lost 8 bases and 5 bases, there was a span of 9 bases.

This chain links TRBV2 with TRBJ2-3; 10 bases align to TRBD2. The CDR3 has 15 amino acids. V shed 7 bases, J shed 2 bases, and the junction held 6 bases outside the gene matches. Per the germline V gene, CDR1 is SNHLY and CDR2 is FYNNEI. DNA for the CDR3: TGTGCCAGCACGACACTAGCGGGGTTCACAGATACGCAGTATTTT. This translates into CASTTLAGFTDTQYF.

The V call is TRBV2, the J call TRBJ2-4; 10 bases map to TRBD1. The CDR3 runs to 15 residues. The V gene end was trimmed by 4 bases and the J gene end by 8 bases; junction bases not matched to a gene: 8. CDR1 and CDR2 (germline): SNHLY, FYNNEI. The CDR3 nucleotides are TGTGCCAGCAGTGTTGAGGGACAGGGGTTTGACATTCAGTACTTC. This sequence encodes CASSVEGQGFDIQYF. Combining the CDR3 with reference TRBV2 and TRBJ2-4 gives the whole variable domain EPEVTQTPSHQVTQMGQEVILRCVPISNHLYFYWYRQILGQKVEFLVSFYNNEISEKSEIFDDQFSVERPDGSNFTLKIRSTKLEDSAMYFCASSVEGQGFDIQYFGAGTRLSVL.

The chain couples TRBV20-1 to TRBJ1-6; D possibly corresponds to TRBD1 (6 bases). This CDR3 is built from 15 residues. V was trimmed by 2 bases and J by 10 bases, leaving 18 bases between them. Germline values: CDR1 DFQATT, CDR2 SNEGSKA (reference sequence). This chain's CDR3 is CSARPVSGDYSPLHF. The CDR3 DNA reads TGCAGTGCTAGACCAGTTTCAGGGGACTACTCACCCCTCCACTTT.

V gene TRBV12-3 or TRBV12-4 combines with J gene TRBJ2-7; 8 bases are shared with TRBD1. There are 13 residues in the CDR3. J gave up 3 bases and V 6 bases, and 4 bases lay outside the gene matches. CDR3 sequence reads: CASRGTGRYEQYF. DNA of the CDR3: TGTGCCAGCAGGGGGACAGGACGCTACGAGCAGTACTTC.

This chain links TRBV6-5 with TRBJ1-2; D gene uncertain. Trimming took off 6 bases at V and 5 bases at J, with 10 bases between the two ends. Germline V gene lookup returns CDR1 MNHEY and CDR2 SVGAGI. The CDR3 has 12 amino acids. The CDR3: CASSGWGYGYTF. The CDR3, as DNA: TGTGCCAGCAGCGGGTGGGGATATGGCTACACCTTC.

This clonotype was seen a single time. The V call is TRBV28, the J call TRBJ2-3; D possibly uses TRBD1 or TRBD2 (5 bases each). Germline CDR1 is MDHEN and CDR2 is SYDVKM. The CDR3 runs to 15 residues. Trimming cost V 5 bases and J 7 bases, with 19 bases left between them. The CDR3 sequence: CASSAGTPGVNTQYF. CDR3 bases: TGTGCCAGCAGTGCTGGGACCCCTGGCGTGAATACGCAGTATTTT. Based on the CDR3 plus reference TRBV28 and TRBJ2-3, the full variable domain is DVKVTQSSRYLVKRTGEKVFLECVQDMDHENMFWYRQDPGLGLRLIYFSYDVKMKEKGDIPEGYSVSREKKERFSLILESASTNQTSMYLCASSAGTPGVNTQYFGPGTRLTVL.

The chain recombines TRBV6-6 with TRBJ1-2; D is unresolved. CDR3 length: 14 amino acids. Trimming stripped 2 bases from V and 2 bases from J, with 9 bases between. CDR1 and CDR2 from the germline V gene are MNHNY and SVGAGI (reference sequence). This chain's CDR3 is CASSYGQKNYGYTF. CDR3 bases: TGTGCCAGCAGTTACGGTCAGAAAAACTATGGCTACACCTTC.

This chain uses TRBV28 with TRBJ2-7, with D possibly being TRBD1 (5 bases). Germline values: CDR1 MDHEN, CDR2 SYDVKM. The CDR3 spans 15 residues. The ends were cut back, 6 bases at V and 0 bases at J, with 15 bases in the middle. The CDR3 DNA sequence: TGTGCCAGCAGACCCCTAGGGGCTAGCTCCTACGAGCAGTACTTC. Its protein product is CASRPLGASSYEQYF. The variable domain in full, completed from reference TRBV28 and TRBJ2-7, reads DVKVTQSSRYLVKRTGEKVFLECVQDMDHENMFWYRQDPGLGLRLIYFSYDVKMKEKGDIPEGYSVSREKKERFSLILESASTNQTSMYLCASRPLGASSYEQYFGPGTRLTVT.

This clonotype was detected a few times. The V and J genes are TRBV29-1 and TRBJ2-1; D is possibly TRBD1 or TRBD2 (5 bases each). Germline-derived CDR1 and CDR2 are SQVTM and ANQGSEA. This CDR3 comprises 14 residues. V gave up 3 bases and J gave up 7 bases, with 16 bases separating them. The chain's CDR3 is CSVDGAAWGNEQFF. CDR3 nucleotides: TGCAGCGTTGACGGGGCCGCGTGGGGGAATGAGCAGTTCTTC.

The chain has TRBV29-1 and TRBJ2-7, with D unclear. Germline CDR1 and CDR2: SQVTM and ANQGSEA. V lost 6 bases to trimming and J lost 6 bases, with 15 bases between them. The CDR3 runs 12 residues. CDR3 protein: CSVPGKGFEQYF. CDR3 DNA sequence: TGCAGCGTCCCCGGTAAGGGCTTCGAGCAGTACTTC.

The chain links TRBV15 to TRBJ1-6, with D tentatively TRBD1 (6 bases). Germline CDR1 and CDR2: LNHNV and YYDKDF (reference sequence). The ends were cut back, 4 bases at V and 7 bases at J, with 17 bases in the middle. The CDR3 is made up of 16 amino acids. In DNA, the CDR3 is TGTGCCACCAGCAAGGAGCTAGACAGGCAGAATTCACCCCTCCACTTT. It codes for CATSKELDRQNSPLHF.

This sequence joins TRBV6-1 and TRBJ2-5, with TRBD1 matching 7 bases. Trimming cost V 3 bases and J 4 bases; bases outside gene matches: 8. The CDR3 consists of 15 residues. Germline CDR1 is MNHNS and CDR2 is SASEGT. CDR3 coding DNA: TGTGCCAGCAGTGAGGGCCGGACAGGTATAGAGACCCAGTACTTC. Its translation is CASSEGRTGIETQYF.

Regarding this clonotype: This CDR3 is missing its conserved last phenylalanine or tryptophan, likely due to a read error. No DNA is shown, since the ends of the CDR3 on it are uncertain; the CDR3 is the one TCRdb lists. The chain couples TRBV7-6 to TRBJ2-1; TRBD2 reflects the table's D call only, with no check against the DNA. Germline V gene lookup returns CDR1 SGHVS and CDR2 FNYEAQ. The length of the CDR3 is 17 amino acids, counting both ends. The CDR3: CASSPASGGASYNEQFI.

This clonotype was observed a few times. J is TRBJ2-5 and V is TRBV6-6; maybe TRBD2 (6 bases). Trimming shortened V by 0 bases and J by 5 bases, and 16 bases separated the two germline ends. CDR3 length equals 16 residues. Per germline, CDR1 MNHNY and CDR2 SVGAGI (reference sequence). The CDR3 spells CASSYSTIAAQETQYF. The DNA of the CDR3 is TGTGCCAGCAGTTACTCAACCATAGCGGCCCAGGAGACCCAGTACTTC.

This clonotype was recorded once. The CDR3 is CASSLRPKSEANYGYTF. CDR3 nucleotides: TGCGCCAGCAGCTTGCGGCCAAAAAGTGAGGCTAACTATGGCTACACCTTC. The chain couples TRBV5-1 to TRBJ1-2; the D is unclear. Germline-derived CDR1 and CDR2 are SGHRS and YFSETQ. The ends were cut back, 1 base at V and 0 bases at J, with 16 bases in the middle. The CDR3 is 17 amino acids.

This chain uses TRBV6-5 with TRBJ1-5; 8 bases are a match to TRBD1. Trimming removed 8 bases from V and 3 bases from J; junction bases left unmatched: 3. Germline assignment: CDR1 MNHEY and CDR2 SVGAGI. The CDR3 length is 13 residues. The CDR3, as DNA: TGTGCCAGCGGGACAGGTAACAATCAGCCCCAGCATTTT. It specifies CASGTGNNQPQHF.

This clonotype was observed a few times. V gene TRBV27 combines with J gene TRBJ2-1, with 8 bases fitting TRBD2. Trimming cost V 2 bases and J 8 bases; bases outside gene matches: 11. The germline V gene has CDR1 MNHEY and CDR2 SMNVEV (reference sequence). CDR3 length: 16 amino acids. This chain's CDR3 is CASSLILALAGYEQFF. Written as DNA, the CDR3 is TGTGCCAGCAGTTTAATACTGGCCCTAGCGGGCTATGAGCAGTTCTTC.

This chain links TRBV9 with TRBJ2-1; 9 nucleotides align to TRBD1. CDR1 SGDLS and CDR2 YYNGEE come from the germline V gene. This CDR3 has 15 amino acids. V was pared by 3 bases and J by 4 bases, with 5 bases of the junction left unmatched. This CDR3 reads CASSARQGEYNEQFF. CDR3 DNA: TGTGCCAGCAGCGCCCGACAGGGGGAGTACAATGAGCAGTTCTTC.

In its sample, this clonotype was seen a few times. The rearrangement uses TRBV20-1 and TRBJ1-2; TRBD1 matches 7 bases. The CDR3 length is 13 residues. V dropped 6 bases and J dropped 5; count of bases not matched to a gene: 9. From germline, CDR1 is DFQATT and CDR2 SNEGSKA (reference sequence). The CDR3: CSARPGQDYGYTF. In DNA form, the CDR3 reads TGCAGTGCCCGTCCAGGACAGGATTATGGCTACACCTTC.

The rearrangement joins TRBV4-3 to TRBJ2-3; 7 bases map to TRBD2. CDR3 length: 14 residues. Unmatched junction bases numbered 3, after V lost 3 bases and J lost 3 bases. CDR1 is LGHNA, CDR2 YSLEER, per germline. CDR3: CASSQGLKTDTQYF. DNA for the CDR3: TGCGCCAGCAGCCAGGGACTAAAGACAGATACGCAGTATTTT.